This passage covers 15 T cell receptor beta chains from one sample sequenced in a study of spatial heterogeneity in lung cancer. Described time point: sample taken at primary tumor resection. Notes on the study in general: How many expanded intratumoral alpha and beta TCRs were present tracked the tumor mutation count, which was a count of nonsynonymous mutations.

These receptors have no identified antigens. TCRdb reanalysed the 5' RACE reads using MiXCR and keeps one entry per CDR3 protein. The table lists approximately 20,000 distinct CDR3 sequences, 2.5% to 3% of them singletons. The sequences come from lung tumor tissue, collected at surgery. These receptors all stem from a male donor with early-stage non-small cell lung cancer.

Many counts were recorded for this clonotype. The chain has TRBV6-4 and TRBJ2-1; 11 bases are a match to TRBD2. The CDR3 has 15 amino acids. Germline loops: CDR1 MRHNA, CDR2 SNTAGT. Trimming took 2 bases from V and 5 from J; bases not matched to a gene: 2. In DNA form, the CDR3 reads TGTGCCAGCAGTGACGGGACTAGCGGTAACAATGAGCAGTTCTTC. Its translation is CASSDGTSGNNEQFF.

This clonotype was counted many times. The genes are TRBV7-2 and TRBJ1-2, with a tentative D call TRBD1 (5 bases). CDR1 and CDR2 (germline): SGHTA, FQGNSA. V was clipped by 2 bases and J by 6 bases, with 10 bases between them. The length of the CDR3 is 13 residues. The CDR3 DNA is TGTGCCAGCAGCTTACCACAGGTCAATGGCTACACCTTC. This translates into CASSLPQVNGYTF. The full variable domain, with the rest looked up from reference TRBV7-2 and TRBJ1-2, is GAGVSQSPSNKVTEKGKDVELRCDPISGHTALYWYRQSLGQGLEFLIYFQGNSAPDKSGLPSDRFSAERTGGSVSTLTIQRTQQEDSAVYLCASSLPQVNGYTFGSGTRLTVV.

The chain is built from TRBV5-8 and TRBJ2-7; no clear D. CDR1 SGHTS and CDR2 YDEGEE come from the germline V gene. The CDR3 has 12 residues. V was clipped by 2 bases and J by 2 bases, with 5 bases between them. The CDR3 DNA is TGTGCCAGCAGCTTTTTTACCTACGAGCAGTACTTC. This codes for CASSFFTYEQYF. Filled out from reference TRBV5-8 and TRBJ2-7, the complete variable domain reads EAGVTQSPTHLIKTRGQQATLRCSPISGHTSVYWYQQALGLGLQFLLWYDEGEERNRGNFPPRFSGRQFPNYSSELNVNALELEDSALYLCASSFFTYEQYFGPGTRLTVT.

This clonotype was picked up many times. The gene calls are TRBV20-1 and TRBJ2-7; 8 bases align to TRBD2. Germline CDR1 reads DFQATT; CDR2 reads SNEGSKA (reference sequence). V was clipped by 2 bases and J by 5 bases; unmatched bases: 5. The CDR3 runs 13 residues. The CDR3: CSARTTGGHEQYF. The CDR3 DNA reads TGCAGTGCTAGAACGACGGGAGGGCACGAGCAGTACTTC.

This clonotype has a count of ten or more. The chain joins TRBV12-3 or TRBV12-4 to TRBJ2-1; 7 nucleotides match TRBD1. With 2 bases clipped from V and 4 bases from J, the junction kept 5 bases outside the gene matches. CDR3 size: 15 residues. This chain's CDR3 is CASSLRDSPYNEQFF. The CDR3 DNA reads as TGTGCCAGCAGTTTAAGGGACAGCCCTTACAATGAGCAGTTCTTC.

This clonotype has a count of ten or more. The chain combines TRBV15 with TRBJ1-5, with D possibly matching TRBD1 (5 bases). The ends were cut back, 1 base at V and 7 bases at J, with 17 bases in the middle. Germline CDR1 and CDR2: LNHNV and YYDKDF (reference sequence). This CDR3 has 16 amino acids. The CDR3 nucleotides read TGTGCCACCAGCAGAGTTAAGGGGAACGGTTTGCAGCCCCAGCATTTT. Amino acid sequence: CATSRVKGNGLQPQHF. The full variable domain, rest sourced from reference TRBV15 and TRBJ1-5, is DAMVIQNPRYQVTQFGKPVTLSCSQTLNHNVMYWYQQKSSQAPKLLFHYYDKDFNNEADTPDNFQSRRPNTSFCFLDIRSPGLGDTAMYLCATSRVKGNGLQPQHFGDGTRLSIL.

Many counts were recorded for this clonotype. A read error may produce the germline difference seen at one junction end. The chain has TRBV7-7 and TRBJ2-2; no clear D gene. CDR3 length equals 15 residues. CDR1 is SSHAT and CDR2 is FNYEAQ in the germline V gene (reference sequence). The CDR3 spells CASSLGSSNTGELFF. CDR3 coding DNA: TGTGCTAGCAGCTTGGGCAGTTCGAACACCGGGGAGCTGTTTTTT. The variable domain in full, completed from reference TRBV7-7 and TRBJ2-2, reads GAGVSQSPRYKVTKRGQDVTLRCDPISSHATLYWYQQALGQGPEFLTYFNYEAQPDKSGLPSDRFSAERPEGSISTLTIQRTEQRDSAMYRCASSLGSSNTGELFFGEGSRLTVL.

In its sample, this clonotype was seen many times. The chain is built from TRBV20-1 and TRBJ2-5; 13 nucleotides align to TRBD2. Germline trimming cut 5 bases from V and 4 bases from J; bases unmatched to any gene: 7. The CDR3 has 15 amino acids. CDR1 and CDR2 (germline): DFQATT, SNEGSKA (reference sequence). This chain's CDR3 is CSALGTSGIGETQYF. The CDR3 DNA follows: TGCAGTGCTCTCGGGACTAGCGGGATAGGAGAGACCCAGTACTTC.

In this sample, this clonotype turned up many times. The gene calls are TRBV7-9 and TRBJ2-3, with D possibly TRBD2 on 5 matching bases. Germline V gene data show CDR1 as SEHNR and CDR2 as FQNEAQ (reference sequence). CDR3 length equals 12 residues. The V end lost 5 bases, the J end lost 4 bases, and 7 bases lay between the germline ends. CDR3 bases: TGTGCCAGCAGCGTTAGCGCAGATACGCAGTATTTT. It specifies CASSVSADTQYF.

At least ten counts were recorded for this clonotype. The rearrangement joins TRBV30 to TRBJ2-5; 8 bases fit TRBD2. Trimming removed 3 bases from V and 4 bases from J; junction bases left unmatched: 13. This CDR3 has 16 residues. Germline CDR1 and CDR2: GTSNPN and SVGIG (reference sequence). CDR3 sequence reads: CAWSLTGTSGVETQYF. The DNA for the CDR3 is TGTGCCTGGAGCTTAACCGGGACTAGTGGCGTAGAGACCCAGTACTTC.

The rearrangement links TRBV6-5 to TRBJ1-4; TRBD1 matches at 9 bases. This CDR3 contains 14 residues. J was trimmed by 7 bases and V by 6 bases; bases with no gene match: 6. CDR1 and CDR2 (germline): MNHEY, SVGAGI. This CDR3 reads CASRTTGGFEKLFF. CDR3 in DNA: TGTGCCAGCAGGACTACAGGGGGCTTTGAAAAACTGTTTTTT.

This clonotype has at least ten counts. V gene TRBV2 combines with J gene TRBJ1-3; D may be TRBD1 (6 bases). V shed 6 bases and J shed 5 bases, with 17 bases lying between them. CDR3 length equals 15 residues. CDR1 SNHLY and CDR2 FYNNEI come from the germline V gene. CDR3 bases: TGTGCCAGCAGCGCGACCGGGACACCTAGAAACACCATATATTTT. It translates to CASSATGTPRNTIYF. Using reference TRBV2 and TRBJ1-3 for the parts outside the CDR3, the full variable domain is EPEVTQTPSHQVTQMGQEVILRCVPISNHLYFYWYRQILGQKVEFLVSFYNNEISEKSEIFDDQFSVERPDGSNFTLKIRSTKLEDSAMYFCASSATGTPRNTIYFGEGSWLTVV.

In its sample, this clonotype was seen many times. V gene TRBV29-1 combines with J gene TRBJ2-7; TRBD1 matches at 9 bases. With V trimmed by 0 bases and J by 2 bases, 5 bases remained unmatched. The germline CDR1 and CDR2 sequences are SQVTM and ANQGSEA. CDR3 length: 15 amino acids. For the CDR3, the DNA is TGCAGCGTTGAAGAATTGGACAGGGGAACCTACGAGCAGTACTTC. This translates into CSVEELDRGTYEQYF.

This clonotype showed up many times. The chain links TRBV6-5 to TRBJ2-7; weak D call: TRBD2 (5 bases). The CDR3 covers 14 residues. Trimming removed 0 bases at V and 6 bases at J, with 12 bases between. The germline V gene has CDR1 MNHEY and CDR2 SVGAGI. The CDR3 DNA reads as TGTGCCAGCAGTTACTCGAGGGCGATCGGCGAGCAGTACTTC. Its protein is CASSYSRAIGEQYF.

There are many counts of this clonotype. The chain recombines TRBV5-1 with TRBJ1-4, with 9 bases fitting TRBD1. The J segment lost 6 bases and the V segment lost 3 bases, leaving 9 bases of the junction unmatched. Germline-derived CDR1 and CDR2 are SGHRS and YFSETQ. The CDR3 totals 16 residues. Here the CDR3 reads CASSSGPTGGHEKLFF. CDR3 sequence (DNA): TGCGCCAGCAGCTCCGGACCTACAGGGGGCCATGAAAAACTGTTTTTT.